This T cell receptor beta chain was found in a study of blood T cell repertoires in COVID-19. Whole-study context: Sample material is recorded as cDNA or gDNA derived from T cells, B-cell-depleted T cells, or PBMCs.

The ends lost 2 bases at V and 8 bases at J; junction bases unmatched: 11. Looked up from germline, CDR1 is SGHTA and CDR2 is FQGNSA. There are 16 residues in the CDR3. Original data processing: Nucleated cell counts were estimated from reference gene primer amplification. Generated by immunoSEQ multiplex PCR, the TCRdb table keeps only in-frame clones and is missing some. V and J calls plus clone size are reproduced from that table; the DNA served to infer D and trimming. The data contain a few hundred thousand clones, roughly 90% of them seen just once; the ten biggest clones take up roughly 4.1%. The table lists this clone with a few counts.

The V and J genes are TRBV7-2 and TRBJ1-4; TRBD1 matches at 7 bases. The specimen was peripheral blood. The TCR comes from a woman aged 45-59 years with active or convalescent COVID-19. CDR3 sequence: CASSLTHRGVCEKLFF. In DNA, the CDR3 is TGTGCCAGCAGCTTAACGCACAGGGGAGTTTGCGAAAAACTGTTTTTT.